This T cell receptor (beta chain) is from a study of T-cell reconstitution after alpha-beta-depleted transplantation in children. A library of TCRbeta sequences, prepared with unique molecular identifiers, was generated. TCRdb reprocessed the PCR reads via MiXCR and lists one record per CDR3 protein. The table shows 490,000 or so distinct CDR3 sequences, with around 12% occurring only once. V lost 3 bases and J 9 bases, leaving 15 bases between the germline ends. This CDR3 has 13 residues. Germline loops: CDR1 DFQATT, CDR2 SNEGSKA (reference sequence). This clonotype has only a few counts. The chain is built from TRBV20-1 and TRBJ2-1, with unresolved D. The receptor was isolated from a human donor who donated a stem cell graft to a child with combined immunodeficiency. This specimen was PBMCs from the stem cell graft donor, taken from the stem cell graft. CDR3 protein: CSASLATQSEQFF. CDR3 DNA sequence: TGCAGTGCTAGTCTTGCTACCCAAAGTGAGCAGTTCTTC.